This TCR beta chain was recovered during a study of early T cells in non-severe SARS-CoV-2 infection. As for the study in general: Bulk RNA taken from unsorted whole blood was sequenced, leaving chains unpaired. Overall study results and limits: VDJdb matching skewed toward anti-spike CD8 responses, missing private and CD4 specificities.

Details on this clonotype: Its antigen is not identified.

Researchers tagged individual cDNA molecules with unique molecular identifiers. TCRdb reprocessed the 5' RACE reads via MiXCR and lists one record per CDR3 protein. The table lists 55,000 to 65,000 distinct CDR3 sequences, roughly 12% of them singletons. The sample consisted of whole blood, taken at baseline. This TCR was recovered from an adult who was a healthcare worker with PCR-confirmed SARS-CoV-2 infection or an uninfected control (not recorded which).

The CDR3 nucleotides read TGTGCCAGCAGCTTGGACGTTTCCCAAGAGACCCAGTACTTC. Amino acid sequence: CASSLDVSQETQYF. The V and J genes are TRBV5-4 and TRBJ2-5; no clear D. V was cut by 0 bases and J by 1 base, with 7 bases left in between. Germline V gene lookup returns CDR1 SGHNT and CDR2 YYREEE (reference sequence). The CDR3 is made up of 14 amino acids. Filled out from reference TRBV5-4 and TRBJ2-5, the complete variable domain reads ETGVTQSPTHLIKTRGQQVTLRCSSQSGHNTVSWYQQALGQGPQFIFQYYREEENGRGNFPPRFSGLQFPNYSSELNVNALELDDSALYLCASSLDVSQETQYFGPGTRLLVL.